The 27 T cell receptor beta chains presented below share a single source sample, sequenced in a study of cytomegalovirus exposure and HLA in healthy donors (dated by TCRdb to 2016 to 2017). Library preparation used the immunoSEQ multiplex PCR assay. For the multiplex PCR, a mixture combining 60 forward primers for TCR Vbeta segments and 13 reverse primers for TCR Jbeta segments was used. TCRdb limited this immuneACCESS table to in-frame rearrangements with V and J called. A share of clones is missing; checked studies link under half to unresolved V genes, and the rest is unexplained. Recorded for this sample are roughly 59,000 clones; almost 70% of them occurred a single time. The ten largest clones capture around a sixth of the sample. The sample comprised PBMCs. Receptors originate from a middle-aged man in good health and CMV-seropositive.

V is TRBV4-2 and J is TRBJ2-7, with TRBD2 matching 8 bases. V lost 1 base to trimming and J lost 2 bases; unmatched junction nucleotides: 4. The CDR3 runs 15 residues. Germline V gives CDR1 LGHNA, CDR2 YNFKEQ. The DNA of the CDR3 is TGTGCCAGCAGCCAAGGACTAGCGAACCCCTACGAGCAGTACTTC. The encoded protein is CASSQGLANPYEQYF.

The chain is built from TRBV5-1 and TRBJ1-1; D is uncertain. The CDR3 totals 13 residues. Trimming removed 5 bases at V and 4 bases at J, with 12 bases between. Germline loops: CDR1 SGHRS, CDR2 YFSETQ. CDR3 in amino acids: CASRSGLGTEAFF. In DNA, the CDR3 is TGCGCCAGCAGATCAGGACTCGGCACTGAAGCTTTCTTT.

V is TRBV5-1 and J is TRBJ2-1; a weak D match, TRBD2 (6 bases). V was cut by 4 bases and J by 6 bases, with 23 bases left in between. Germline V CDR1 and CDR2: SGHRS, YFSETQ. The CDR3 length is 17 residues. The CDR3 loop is CASSNTGVEAGSNEQFF. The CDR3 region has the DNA TGCGCCAGCAGCAACACGGGTGTGGAAGCGGGCTCCAATGAGCAGTTCTTC.

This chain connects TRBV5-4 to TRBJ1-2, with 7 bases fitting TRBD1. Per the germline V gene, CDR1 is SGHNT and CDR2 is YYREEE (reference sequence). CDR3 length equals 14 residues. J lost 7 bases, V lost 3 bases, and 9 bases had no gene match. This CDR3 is CASSSPGQNAGYTF. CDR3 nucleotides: TGTGCCAGCAGCTCTCCGGGACAGAATGCTGGCTACACCTTC.

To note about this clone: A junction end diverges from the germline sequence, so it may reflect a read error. Here the CDR3 reads CSSSREYGYTF. CDR3 coding DNA: TGTTCCAGCAGCCGGGAATATGGCTACACCTTC. This sequence joins TRBV7-9 and TRBJ1-2; D remains unclear. The CDR3 is 11 amino acids. Germline lookup yields CDR1 SEHNR and CDR2 FQNEAQ (reference sequence). Variable domain in full (rest from reference TRBV7-9 and TRBJ1-2): DTGVSQNPRHKITKRGQNVTFRCDPISEHNRLYWYRQTLGQGPEFLTYFQNEAQLEKSRLLSDRFSAERPKGSFSTLEIQRTEQGDSAMYLCSSSREYGYTFGSGTRLTVV.

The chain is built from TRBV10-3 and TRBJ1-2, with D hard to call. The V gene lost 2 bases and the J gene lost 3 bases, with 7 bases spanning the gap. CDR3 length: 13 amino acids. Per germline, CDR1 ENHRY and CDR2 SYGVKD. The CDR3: CAISEAEDYGYTF. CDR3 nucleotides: TGTGCCATCAGTGAGGCAGAAGACTATGGCTACACCTTC.

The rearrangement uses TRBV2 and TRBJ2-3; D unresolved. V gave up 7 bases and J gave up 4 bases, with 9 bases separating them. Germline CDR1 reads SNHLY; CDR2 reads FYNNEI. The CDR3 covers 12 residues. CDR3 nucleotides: TGTGCCAGCAACTCCTTGGCAGATACGCAGTATTTT. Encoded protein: CASNSLADTQYF.

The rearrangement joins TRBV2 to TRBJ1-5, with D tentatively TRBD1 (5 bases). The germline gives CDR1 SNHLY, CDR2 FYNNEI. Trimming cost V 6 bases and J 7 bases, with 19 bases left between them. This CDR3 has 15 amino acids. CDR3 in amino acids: CASRLASNGGQPQHF. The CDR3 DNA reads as TGTGCCAGCAGGCTAGCCTCAAACGGGGGACAGCCCCAGCATTTT.

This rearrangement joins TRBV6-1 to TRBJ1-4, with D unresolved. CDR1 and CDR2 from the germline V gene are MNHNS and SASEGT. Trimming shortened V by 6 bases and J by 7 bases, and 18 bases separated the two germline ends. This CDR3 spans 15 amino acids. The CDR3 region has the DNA TGTGCCAGCAGCCAGACTGAGGGAGGAAGTGAAAAACTGTTTTTT. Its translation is CASSQTEGGSEKLFF.

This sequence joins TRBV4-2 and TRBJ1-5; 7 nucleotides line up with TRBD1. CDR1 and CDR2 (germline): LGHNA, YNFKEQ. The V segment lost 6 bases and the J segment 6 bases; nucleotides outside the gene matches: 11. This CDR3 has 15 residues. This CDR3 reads CASSPKGAGGQPQHF. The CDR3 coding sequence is TGTGCCAGCAGTCCTAAAGGGGCAGGGGGTCAGCCCCAGCATTTT.

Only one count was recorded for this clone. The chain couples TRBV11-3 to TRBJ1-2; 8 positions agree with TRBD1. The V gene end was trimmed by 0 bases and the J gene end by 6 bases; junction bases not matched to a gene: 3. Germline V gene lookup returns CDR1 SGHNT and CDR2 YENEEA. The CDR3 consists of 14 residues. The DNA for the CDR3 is TGTGCCAGCAGCTTAGATCGACAGGGGAATGGCTACACCTTC. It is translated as CASSLDRQGNGYTF.

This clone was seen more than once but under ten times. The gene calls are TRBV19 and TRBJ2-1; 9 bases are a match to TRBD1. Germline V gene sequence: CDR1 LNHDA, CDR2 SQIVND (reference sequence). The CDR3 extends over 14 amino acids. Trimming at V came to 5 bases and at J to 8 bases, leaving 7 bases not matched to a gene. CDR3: CASSLQGAGDEQFF. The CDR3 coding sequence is TGTGCCAGTAGTTTACAGGGGGCAGGGGATGAGCAGTTCTTC.

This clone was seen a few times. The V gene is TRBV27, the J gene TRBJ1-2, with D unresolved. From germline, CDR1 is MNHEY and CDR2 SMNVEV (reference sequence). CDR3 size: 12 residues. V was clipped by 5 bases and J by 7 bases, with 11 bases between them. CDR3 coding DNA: TGTGCCAGCAGTCCCCCGGAGGGTGGCTACACCTTC. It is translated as CASSPPEGGYTF.

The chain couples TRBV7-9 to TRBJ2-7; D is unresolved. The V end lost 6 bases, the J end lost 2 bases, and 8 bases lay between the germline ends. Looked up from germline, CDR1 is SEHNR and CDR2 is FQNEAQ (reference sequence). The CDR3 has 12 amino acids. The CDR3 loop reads CASSGGTYEQYF. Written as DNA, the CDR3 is TGTGCCAGCAGTGGCGGAACCTACGAGCAGTACTTC.

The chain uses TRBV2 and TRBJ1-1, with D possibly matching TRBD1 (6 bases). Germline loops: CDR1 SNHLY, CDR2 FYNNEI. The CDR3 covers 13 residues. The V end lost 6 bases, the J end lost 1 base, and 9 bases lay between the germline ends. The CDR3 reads CASRAQGNTEAFF. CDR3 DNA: TGTGCCAGCAGGGCACAGGGGAACACTGAAGCTTTCTTT.

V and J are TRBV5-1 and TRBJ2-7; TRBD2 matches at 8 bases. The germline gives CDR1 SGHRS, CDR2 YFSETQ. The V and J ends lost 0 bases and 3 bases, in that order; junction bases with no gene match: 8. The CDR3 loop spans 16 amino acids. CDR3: CASSLGGSGGHYEQYF. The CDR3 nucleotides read TGCGCCAGCAGCTTGGGGGGGAGCGGGGGACACTACGAGCAGTACTTC. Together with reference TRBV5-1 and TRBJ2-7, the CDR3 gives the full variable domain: KAGVTQTPRYLIKTRGQQVTLSCSPISGHRSVSWYQQTPGQGLQFLFEYFSETQRNKGNFPGRFSGRQFSNSRSEMNVSTLELGDSALYLCASSLGGSGGHYEQYFGPGTRLTVT.

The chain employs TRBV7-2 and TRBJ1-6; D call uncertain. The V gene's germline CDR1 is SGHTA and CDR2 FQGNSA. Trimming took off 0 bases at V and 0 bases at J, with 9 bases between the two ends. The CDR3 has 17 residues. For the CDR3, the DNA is TGTGCCAGCAGCTTAGCGCAGGTCCCCTCCTATAATTCACCCCTCCACTTT. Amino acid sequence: CASSLAQVPSYNSPLHF.

The CDR3 reads CAWSTTSGRSEQYF. CDR3 bases: TGTGCCTGGAGTACGACTAGCGGGAGGTCCGAGCAGTACTTC. The chain recombines TRBV30 with TRBJ2-7, with 13 bases fitting TRBD2. Germline V lookup: CDR1 GTSNPN, CDR2 SVGIG (reference sequence). The V segment lost 2 bases and the J segment 6 bases; nucleotides outside the gene matches: 4. The CDR3 is 14 amino acids.

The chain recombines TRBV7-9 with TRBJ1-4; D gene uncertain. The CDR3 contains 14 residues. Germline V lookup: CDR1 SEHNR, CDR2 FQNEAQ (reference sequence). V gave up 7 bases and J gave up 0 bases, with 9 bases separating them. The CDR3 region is CASIRGSTNEKLFF. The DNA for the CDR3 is TGTGCCAGCATCCGAGGGTCAACTAATGAAAAACTGTTTTTT.

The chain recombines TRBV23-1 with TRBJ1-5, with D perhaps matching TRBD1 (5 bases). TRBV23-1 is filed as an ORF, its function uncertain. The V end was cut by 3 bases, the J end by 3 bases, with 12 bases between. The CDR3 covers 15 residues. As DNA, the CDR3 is TGCGCCAGCAGTCATGCAGGGAGGGACAATCAGCCCCAGCATTTT. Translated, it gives CASSHAGRDNQPQHF.

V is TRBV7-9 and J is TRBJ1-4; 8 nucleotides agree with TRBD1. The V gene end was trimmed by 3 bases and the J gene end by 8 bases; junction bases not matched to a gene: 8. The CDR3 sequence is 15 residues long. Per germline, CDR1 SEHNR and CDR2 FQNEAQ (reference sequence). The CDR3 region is CASSFSQGASEKLFF. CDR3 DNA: TGTGCCAGCAGCTTCTCCCAGGGGGCGAGCGAAAAACTGTTTTTT.

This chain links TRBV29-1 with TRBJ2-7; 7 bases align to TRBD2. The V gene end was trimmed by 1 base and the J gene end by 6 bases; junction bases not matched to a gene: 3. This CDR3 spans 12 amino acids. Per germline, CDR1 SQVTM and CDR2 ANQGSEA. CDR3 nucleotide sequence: TGCAGCGTTGAAGGGGGGGGAGGCGAGCAGTACTTC. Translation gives CSVEGGGGEQYF.

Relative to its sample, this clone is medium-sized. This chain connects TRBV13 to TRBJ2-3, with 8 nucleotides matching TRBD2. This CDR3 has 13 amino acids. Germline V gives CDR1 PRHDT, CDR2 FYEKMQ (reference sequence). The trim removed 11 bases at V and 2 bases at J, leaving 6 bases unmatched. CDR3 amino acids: CASGGWNTDTQYF. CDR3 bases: TGTGCCTCGGGGGGGTGGAACACAGATACGCAGTATTTT. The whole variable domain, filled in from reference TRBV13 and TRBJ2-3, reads AAGVIQSPRHLIKEKRETATLKCYPIPRHDTVYWYQQGPGQDPQFLISFYEKMQSDKGSIPDRFSAQQFSDYHSELNMSSLELGDSALYFCASGGWNTDTQYFGPGTRLTVL.

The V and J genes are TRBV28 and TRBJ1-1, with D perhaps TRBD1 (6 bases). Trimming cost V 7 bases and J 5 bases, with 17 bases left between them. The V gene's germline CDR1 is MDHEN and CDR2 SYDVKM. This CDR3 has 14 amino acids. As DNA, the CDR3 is TGTGCCAGCACCGTATCAGGGGCGGGTACTGAAGCTTTCTTT. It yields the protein CASTVSGAGTEAFF.

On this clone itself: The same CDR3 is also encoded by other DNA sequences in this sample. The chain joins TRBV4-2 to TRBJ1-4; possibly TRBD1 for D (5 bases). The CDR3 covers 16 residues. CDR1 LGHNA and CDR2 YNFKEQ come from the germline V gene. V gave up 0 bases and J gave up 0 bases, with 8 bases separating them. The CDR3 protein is CASSQDQGATNEKLFF. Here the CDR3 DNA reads TGTGCCAGCAGCCAAGACCAGGGTGCAACTAATGAAAAACTGTTTTTT.

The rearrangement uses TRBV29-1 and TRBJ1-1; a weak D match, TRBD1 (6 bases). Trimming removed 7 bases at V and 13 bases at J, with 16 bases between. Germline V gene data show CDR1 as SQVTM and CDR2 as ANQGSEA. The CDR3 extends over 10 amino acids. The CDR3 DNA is TGCAGCGCTGGGGACACCTCGGATTTCTTT. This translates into CSAGDTSDFF.

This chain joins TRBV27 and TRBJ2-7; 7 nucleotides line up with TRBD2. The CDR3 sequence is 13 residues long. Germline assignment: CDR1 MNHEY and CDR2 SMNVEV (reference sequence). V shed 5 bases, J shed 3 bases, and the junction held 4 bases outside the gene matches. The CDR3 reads CASSELARYEQYF. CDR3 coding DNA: TGTGCCAGCAGTGAACTAGCGCGCTACGAGCAGTACTTC.